The clone carrying this T cell receptor beta chain was observed a few times. Its antigen is as yet unknown. The sample is drawn from a study of T cell repertoires in cytomegalovirus infection. General study points: Summed frequency of shared TCR beta families picked out CMV carriers who also had the relevant HLA. Clonotypes of TCR beta that were HLA-C-restricted and CMV-specific dominated the ex vivo response.

The CDR3 has 15 amino acids. The V end was cut by 11 bases, the J end by 0 bases, with 17 bases between. The germline CDR1 and CDR2 sequences are MNHNS and SASEGT. From the reads, TCRdb called clonotypes with MiXCR, one entry per CDR3 protein. Among some 680,000 distinct CDR3 sequences listed, approximately 40% were seen once. The rearrangement joins TRBV6-1 to TRBJ1-5; tentative D call: TRBD1 (6 bases). The sequencing sample was made of PBMCs. This clonotype was sampled from a human donor in good health (CMV status not recorded). Some clones in this sample may be carry-over from other donors' samples. The CDR3 DNA reads TGTGCCGGCTCCCTACAGGGTAATAGCAATCAGCCCCAGCATTTT. Its translation is CAGSLQGNSNQPQHF.